This T cell receptor beta chain appears in the sequencing data of a study of blood T cell repertoires in COVID-19. Source study methods: For nucleated cells, counts were estimated from reference gene primer amplification. Data came from immunoSEQ multiplex PCR; TCRdb stores just in-frame clones and leaves some out. V, J and clone size are those of that table, while D and trimming were read from the DNA. There are about 160,000 clones in the sample; about 90% occur only once, and around 7% lies in the top ten. The sequenced sample was PBMCs or T cells enriched from blood (not recorded which). The sequence was collected from a woman between 45 and 65 years old who had recovered from COVID-19.

This CDR3 is CASSIGLAGSADTQYF. The CDR3 coding sequence is TGTGCCAGCAGCATCGGACTAGCGGGATCTGCAGATACGCAGTATTTT. V is TRBV5-6 and J is TRBJ2-3; 12 bases fit TRBD2. The germline gives CDR1 SGHDT, CDR2 YYEEEE. V gave up 4 bases and J gave up 4 bases; unmatched junction bases: 7. The CDR3 is 16 residues long.